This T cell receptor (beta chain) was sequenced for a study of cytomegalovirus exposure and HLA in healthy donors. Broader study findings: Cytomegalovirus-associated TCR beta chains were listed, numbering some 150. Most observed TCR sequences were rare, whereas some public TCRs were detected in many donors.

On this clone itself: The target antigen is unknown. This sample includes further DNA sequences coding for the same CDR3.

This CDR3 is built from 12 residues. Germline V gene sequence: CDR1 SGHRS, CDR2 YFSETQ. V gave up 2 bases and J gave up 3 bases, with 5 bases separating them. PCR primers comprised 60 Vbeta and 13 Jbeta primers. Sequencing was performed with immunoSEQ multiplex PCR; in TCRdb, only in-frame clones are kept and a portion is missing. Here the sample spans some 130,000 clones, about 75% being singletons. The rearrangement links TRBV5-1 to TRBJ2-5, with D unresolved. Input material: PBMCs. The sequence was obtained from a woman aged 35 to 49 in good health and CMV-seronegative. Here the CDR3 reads CASSFSEETQYF. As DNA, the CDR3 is TGCGCCAGCAGCTTCAGTGAAGAGACCCAGTACTTC. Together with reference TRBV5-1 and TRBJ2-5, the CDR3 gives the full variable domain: KAGVTQTPRYLIKTRGQQVTLSCSPISGHRSVSWYQQTPGQGLQFLFEYFSETQRNKGNFPGRFSGRQFSNSRSEMNVSTLELGDSALYLCASSFSEETQYFGPGTRLLVL.